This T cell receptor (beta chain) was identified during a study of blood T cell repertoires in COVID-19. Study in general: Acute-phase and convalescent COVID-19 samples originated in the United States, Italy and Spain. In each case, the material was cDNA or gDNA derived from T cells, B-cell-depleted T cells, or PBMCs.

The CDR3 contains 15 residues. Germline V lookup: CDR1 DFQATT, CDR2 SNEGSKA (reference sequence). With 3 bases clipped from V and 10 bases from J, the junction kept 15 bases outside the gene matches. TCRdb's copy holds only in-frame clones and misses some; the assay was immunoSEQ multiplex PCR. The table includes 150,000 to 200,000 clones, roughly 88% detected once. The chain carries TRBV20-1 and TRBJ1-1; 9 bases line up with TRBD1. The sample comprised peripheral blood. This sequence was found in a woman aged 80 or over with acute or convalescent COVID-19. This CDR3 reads CSASPRGQGRDGAFF. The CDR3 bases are TGCAGTGCTAGTCCAAGGGGACAGGGAAGGGATGGAGCTTTCTTT.